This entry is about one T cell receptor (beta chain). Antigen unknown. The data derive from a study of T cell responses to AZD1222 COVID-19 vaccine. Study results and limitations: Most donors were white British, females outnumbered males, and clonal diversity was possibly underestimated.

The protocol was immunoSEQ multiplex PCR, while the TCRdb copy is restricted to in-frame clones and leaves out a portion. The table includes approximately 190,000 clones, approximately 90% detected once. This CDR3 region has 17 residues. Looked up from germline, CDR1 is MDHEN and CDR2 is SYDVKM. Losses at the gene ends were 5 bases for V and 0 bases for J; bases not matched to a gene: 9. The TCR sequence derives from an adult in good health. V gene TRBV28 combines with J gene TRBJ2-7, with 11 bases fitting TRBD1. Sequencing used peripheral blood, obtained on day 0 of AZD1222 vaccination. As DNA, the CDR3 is TGTGCCAGCAGTACCCCCGGACAGGGGGCTCTCTCCTACGAGCAGTACTTC. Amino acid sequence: CASSTPGQGALSYEQYF. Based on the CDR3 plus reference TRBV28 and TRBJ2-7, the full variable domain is DVKVTQSSRYLVKRTGEKVFLECVQDMDHENMFWYRQDPGLGLRLIYFSYDVKMKEKGDIPEGYSVSREKKERFSLILESASTNQTSMYLCASSTPGQGALSYEQYFGPGTRLTVT.